This TCR beta chain was observed in a study of cytomegalovirus exposure and HLA in healthy donors (dated by TCRdb to about 2017). Context from the whole study: The 666 repertoires of the first cohort and the roughly 120 validation repertoires were produced on the same platform, according to a later analysis. The aim of the study was to test whether cataloging public T cell receptors could identify signatures of past pathogen exposure. Along with the approximately 650-subject first cohort, a separate validation cohort of some 130 different subjects was used. The study combined high-throughput TCR immunosequencing, statistical association of individual TCRs with disease status, and machine learning to predict cytomegalovirus infection status.

The V and J ends are trimmed by 11 bases and 6 bases, leaving 13 bases between them. The germline V gene (reference sequence) supplies CDR1 SEHNR and CDR2 FQNEAQ. Counted from cysteine to phenylalanine, this CDR3 has 12 amino acids. Only the CDR3 DNA stays, 36 bases, in frame from base 1. Comments on this clone: It lacks a known antigen. Base qualities were left out, and no much larger clone turns up one base away.

The study at large found these results: The classifier was reported to diagnose cytomegalovirus status with high specificity and sensitivity in both the original and validation cohorts. In vitro tests confirmed that a few of the cytomegalovirus-associated TCR beta chains recognize cytomegalovirus antigens. While some public TCRs were present in many individuals, most TCR sequences turned up only very rarely across donors. A later analysis found that TCRs clustered in the first cohort also tended to co-occur in the roughly 120 validation repertoires, with 90% to 95% of cluster scores above 0. According to the authors, the approach could potentially be generalized to other disease states and immunological phenotypes. A later analysis lacked HLA typing for the validation cohort, so it scored co-occurrence in that cohort across all 130 or so repertoires. The study gave a list of 150 to 200 TCR beta chains associated with cytomegalovirus.

Separate from the roughly 630-subject first cohort, the validation cohort of 90 to 150 subjects was the group to which the donors belonged. Libraries were constructed by the immunoSEQ multiplex PCR assay. In the authors' own workflow: A statistical classification framework was developed to diagnose cytomegalovirus status using the catalog of TCR beta chain sequences. TCRdb holds this immuneACCESS table with in-frame rearrangements only. Some clones are missing; in checked studies, unresolved V genes explain under half, and the rest has no known cause. That table gives V, J and clone size, and the DNA gave D and trimming. Here the sample has about 73,000 clones; around 90% occur a single time. Roughly 3.8% of the sample comes from the top ten.

This receptor was taken from a woman under 30 in good health and CMV-seropositive. The sequencing sample was made of PBMCs. The chain was built from TRBV7-9 and TRBJ2-2; no D gene call is confident. This receptor carries the CDR3 CAAELAAGELFF. The DNA sequence is given as TGTGCCGCGGAGCTGGCCGCCGGGGAGCTGTTTTTT.